This TCR beta chain was identified in a study of blood T cell repertoires in COVID-19 (dated by TCRdb to between 2020 and 2021). With regard to the full study: Collaborator samples came from the United States, Italy and Spain and covered acute and convalescent phases of COVID-19. Where available, HLA class I and class II types were obtained from metadata supplied by the sample provider rather than from assay-based typing. The repertoires were released in a freely available public database meant as a resource for research on the immune response to SARS-CoV-2. Samples came from the ongoing ImmuneRACE study (first 160 participants) plus 1,254 subjects from 6 global collaborators. Deeply sampled blood TCRbeta repertoires from subjects exposed to, actively infected with, or recovered from COVID-19 were included in the dataset. The material from the prospective study consisted of cDNA or gDNA derived from T cells, B-cell-depleted T cells, or PBMCs. Nearly every sample came with metadata listing a de-identified subject ID, COVID-19 status, age in years and sex. On the study overall, not on this receptor specifically: The amount of clinical and demographic metadata varied by source and participant and was provided uncurated.

As to this clone: Which antigen it targets is not known. No quality values exist for individual bases; no much larger clone is one base distant.

TCRbeta CDR3 regions were amplified from genomic DNA using the immunoSEQ Assay, a bias-controlled multiplex PCR. The paper's processing steps were these. Within the assay, amplification of reference gene primers was used to estimate how many nucleated cells each sample contained. To quantify the absolute abundance of each unique TCRbeta CDR3 rearrangement, sequence reads were collapsed and filtered. Productive Simpson clonality was computed per sample as the square root of Simpson's diversity index over productive rearrangements. The table comes from immuneACCESS by way of TCRdb, which keeps in-frame sequences with V and J called. Part of the clones is missing from these tables; in studies checked, under half for an unresolved V gene and the rest for unknown reasons. The V and J calls and clone size come from that table; D and trimming were worked out from the DNA. Across this sample there are roughly 220,000 clones, with roughly 80% seen only once. The biggest ten clones account for 6.5% to 9% of the sample.

In Seattle, one collaborating source enrolled patients while the infection was active and tracked those patients longitudinally over the course of disease. Collaborating institutions collected whole blood in K2EDTA tubes following their own protocols. For TCRbeta analysis, collaborators shipped samples in one of three forms: frozen whole blood, isolated PBMCs, or DNA extracted from either of those sample types. CDR1 and CDR2 were assigned from the germline V gene as WSHSY and SAAADI. The CDR3 contains 15 residues, cysteine and phenylalanine counted. Kept here is only the CDR3 DNA, which spans 45 bases and is read in frame from base 1. The junction carries 12 bases between V and J, which are trimmed by 4 bases and 0 bases respectively.

The sequencing sample was made of peripheral blood. The TCR sequence derives from a woman older than 75 with COVID-19, enrolled during active disease. The chain is made from TRBV10-2 and TRBJ1-1; a tentative D call is TRBD1 (6 bases match). The DNA sequence reads TGCGCCAGCAGTGTACAGGGAAACGTGAACACTGAAGCTTTCTTT. This translates into CASSVQGNVNTEAFF.